These 4 T cell receptor beta chains originate from one sample sequenced in a study of T cell responses to AZD1222 COVID-19 vaccine. The repertoire was sequenced with immunoSEQ multiplex PCR; TCRdb's copy has only in-frame clones and lacks some. The repertoire includes roughly 150,000 clones, 80% to 95% of them detected once, and about 1.6% sits in the top ten. Source: peripheral blood, taken on day 0 of AZD1222 vaccination. These receptors were taken from an adult in good health.

V and J are TRBV1 and TRBJ2-1. TRBV1 is an annotated pseudogene. The CDR3 runs to 15 residues. The CDR3, as DNA: TGCACCAGCAGCCAAGTTACCATACGATACAATGAGCAGTTCTTC. This gives the protein CTSSQVTIRYNEQFF.

The chain uses TRBV6-5 and TRBJ1-1; TRBD1 aligns across 11 bases. Germline lookup yields CDR1 MNHEY and CDR2 SVGAGI. The V and J ends lost 6 bases and 5 bases, in that order; junction bases with no gene match: 5. The CDR3 is 14 residues long. The CDR3 sequence is CASSRDRGRTEAFF. The CDR3 nucleotides are TGTGCCAGCAGCAGGGACAGGGGGAGGACTGAAGCTTTCTTT.

The chain has TRBV3-1 (or the pseudogene TRBV3-2) and TRBJ2-1; unclear D gene. Per the germline V gene, CDR1 is LGHDT and CDR2 is YNNKEL (reference sequence). The ends were cut back, 0 bases at V and 0 bases at J, with 15 bases in the middle. The CDR3 loop spans 18 amino acids. The CDR3 bases are TGTGCCAGCAGCCAAGATCCTGGTTCCTCCAGCTCCTACAATGAGCAGTTCTTC. Protein: CASSQDPGSSSSYNEQFF.

The J gene is TRBJ1-1, the V gene TRBV30, with unresolved D. CDR3 length: 15 amino acids. Germline V lookup: CDR1 GTSNPN, CDR2 SVGIG (reference sequence). V lost 4 bases, J lost 5 bases, and 20 bases lay in between. Here the CDR3 DNA reads TGTGCCTGGACCTTACCGACAAGGTTGTGGACTGAAGCTTTCTTT. Amino acid sequence: CAWTLPTRLWTEAFF.